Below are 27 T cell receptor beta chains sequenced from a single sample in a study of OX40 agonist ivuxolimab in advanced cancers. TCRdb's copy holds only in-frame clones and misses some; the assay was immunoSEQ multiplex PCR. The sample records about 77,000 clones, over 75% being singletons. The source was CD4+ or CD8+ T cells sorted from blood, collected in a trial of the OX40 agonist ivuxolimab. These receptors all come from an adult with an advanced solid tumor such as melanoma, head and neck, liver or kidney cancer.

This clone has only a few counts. The CDR3 protein is CASSFTAASGNTIYF. CDR3 in DNA: TGCGCCAGCAGCTTTACGGCAGCTTCTGGAAACACCATATATTTT. V and J are TRBV5-1 and TRBJ1-3; D is undetermined. Germline V gene data show CDR1 as SGHRS and CDR2 as YFSETQ. Trimming stripped 2 bases from V and 1 base from J, with 10 bases between. The CDR3 contains 15 residues.

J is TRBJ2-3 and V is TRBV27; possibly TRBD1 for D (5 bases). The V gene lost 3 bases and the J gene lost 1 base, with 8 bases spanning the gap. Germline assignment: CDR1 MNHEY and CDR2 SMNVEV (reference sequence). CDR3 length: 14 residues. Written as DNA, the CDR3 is TGTGCCAGCAGTTTTCGACAGCGCACAGATACGCAGTATTTT. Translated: CASSFRQRTDTQYF.

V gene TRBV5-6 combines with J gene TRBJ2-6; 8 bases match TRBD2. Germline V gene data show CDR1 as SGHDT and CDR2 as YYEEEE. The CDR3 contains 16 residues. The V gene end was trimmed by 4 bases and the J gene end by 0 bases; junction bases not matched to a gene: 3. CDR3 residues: CASSPAGGSGANVLTF. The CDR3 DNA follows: TGTGCCAGCAGCCCTGCGGGAGGCTCTGGGGCCAACGTCCTGACTTTC.

CDR3 nucleotides: TGTGCCAGCAGCTTGCAGGGGGCTGCCTATGGCTACACCTTC. This gives the protein CASSLQGAAYGYTF. The chain has TRBV11-2 and TRBJ1-2; 8 bases align to TRBD1. The V segment lost 3 bases and the J segment 4 bases; nucleotides outside the gene matches: 4. CDR3 length: 14 residues. Germline V gene lookup returns CDR1 SGHAT and CDR2 FQNNGV.

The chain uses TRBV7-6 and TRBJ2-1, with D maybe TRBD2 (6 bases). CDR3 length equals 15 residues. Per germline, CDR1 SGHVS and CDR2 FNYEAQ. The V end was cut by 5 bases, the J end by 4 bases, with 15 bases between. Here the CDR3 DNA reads TGTGCCAGCAGCACCCTAGGGACTGAATACAATGAGCAGTTCTTC. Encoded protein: CASSTLGTEYNEQFF.

The CDR3 sequence is CASSLDGRGNTEAFF. CDR3 sequence (DNA): TGTGCCAGCAGCTTGGATGGCAGGGGGAACACTGAAGCTTTCTTT. The rearrangement links TRBV5-4 to TRBJ1-1; D is perhaps TRBD1 (6 bases). The CDR3 consists of 15 residues. V was trimmed by 0 bases and J by 1 base, leaving 10 bases between them. Per the germline V gene, CDR1 is SGHNT and CDR2 is YYREEE (reference sequence).

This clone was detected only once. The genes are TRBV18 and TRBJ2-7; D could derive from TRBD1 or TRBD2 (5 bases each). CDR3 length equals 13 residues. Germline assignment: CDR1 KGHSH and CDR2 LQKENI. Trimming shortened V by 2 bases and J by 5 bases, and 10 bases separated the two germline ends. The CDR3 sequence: CASSPGGGDEQYF. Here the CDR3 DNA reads TGTGCCAGCTCACCAGGGGGTGGCGACGAGCAGTACTTC.

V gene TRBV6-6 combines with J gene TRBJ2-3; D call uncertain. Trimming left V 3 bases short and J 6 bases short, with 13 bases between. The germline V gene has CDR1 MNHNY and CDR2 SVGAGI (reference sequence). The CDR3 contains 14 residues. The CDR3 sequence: CASSYVSWRDTQYF. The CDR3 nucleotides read TGTGCCAGCAGTTATGTTAGCTGGCGGGATACGCAGTATTTT.

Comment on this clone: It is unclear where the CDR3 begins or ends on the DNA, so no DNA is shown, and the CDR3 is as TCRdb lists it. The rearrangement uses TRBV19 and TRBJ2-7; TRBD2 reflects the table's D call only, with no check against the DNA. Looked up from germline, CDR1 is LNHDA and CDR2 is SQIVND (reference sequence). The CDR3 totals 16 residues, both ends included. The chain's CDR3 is CASSTSGGGLSYEQYF.

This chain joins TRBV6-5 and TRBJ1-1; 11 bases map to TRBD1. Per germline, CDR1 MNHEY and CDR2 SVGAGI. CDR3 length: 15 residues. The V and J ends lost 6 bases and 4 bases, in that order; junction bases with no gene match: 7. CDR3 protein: CASSYHGQGATEAFF. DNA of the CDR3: TGTGCCAGCAGCTACCACGGACAGGGGGCCACTGAAGCTTTCTTT.

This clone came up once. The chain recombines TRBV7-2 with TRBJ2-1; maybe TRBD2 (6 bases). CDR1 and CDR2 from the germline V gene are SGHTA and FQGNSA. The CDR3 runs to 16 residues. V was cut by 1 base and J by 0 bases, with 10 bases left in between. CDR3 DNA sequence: TGTGCCAGCAGCTTAGTGTCGGGGGTCTCCTACAATGAGCAGTTCTTC. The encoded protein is CASSLVSGVSYNEQFF.

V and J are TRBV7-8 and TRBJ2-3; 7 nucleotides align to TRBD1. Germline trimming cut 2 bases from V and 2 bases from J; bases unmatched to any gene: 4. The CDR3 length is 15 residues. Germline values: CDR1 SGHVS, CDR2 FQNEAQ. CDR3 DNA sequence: TGTGCCAGCAGCTTAAGGGACAGAAACACAGATACGCAGTATTTT. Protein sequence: CASSLRDRNTDTQYF.

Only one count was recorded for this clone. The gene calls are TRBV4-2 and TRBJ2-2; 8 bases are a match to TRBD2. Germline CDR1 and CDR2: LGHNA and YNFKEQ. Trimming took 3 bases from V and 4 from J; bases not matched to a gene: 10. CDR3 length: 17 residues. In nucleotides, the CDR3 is TGTGCCAGCAGCCAGGGGGGTGCGCGGGGGGCCACCGGGGAGCTGTTTTTT. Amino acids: CASSQGGARGATGELFF.

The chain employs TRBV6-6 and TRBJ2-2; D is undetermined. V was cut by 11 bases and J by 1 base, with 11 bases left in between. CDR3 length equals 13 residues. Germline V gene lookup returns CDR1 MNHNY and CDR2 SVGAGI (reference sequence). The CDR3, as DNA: TGTGCCTGTCGTCTGTGGAACACCGGGGAGCTGTTTTTT. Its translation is CACRLWNTGELFF.

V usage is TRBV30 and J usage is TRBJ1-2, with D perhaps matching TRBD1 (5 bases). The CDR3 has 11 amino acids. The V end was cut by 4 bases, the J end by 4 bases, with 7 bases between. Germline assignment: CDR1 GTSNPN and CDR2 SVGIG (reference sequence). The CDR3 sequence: CAWTQGYGYTF. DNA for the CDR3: TGTGCCTGGACGCAGGGCTATGGCTACACCTTC. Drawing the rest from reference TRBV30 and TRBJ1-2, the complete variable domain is SQTIHQWPATLVQPVGSPLSLECTVEGTSNPNLYWYRQAAGRGLQLLFYSVGIGQISSEVPQNLSASRPQDRQFILSSKKLLLSDSGFYLCAWTQGYGYTFGSGTRLTVV.

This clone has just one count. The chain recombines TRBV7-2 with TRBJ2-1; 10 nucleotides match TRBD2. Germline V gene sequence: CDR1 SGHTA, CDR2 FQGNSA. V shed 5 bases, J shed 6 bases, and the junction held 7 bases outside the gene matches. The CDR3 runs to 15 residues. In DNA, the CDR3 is TGTGCCAGCAGCGGAGCGGGGGGGCGGGGCAATGAGCAGTTCTTC. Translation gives CASSGAGGRGNEQFF.

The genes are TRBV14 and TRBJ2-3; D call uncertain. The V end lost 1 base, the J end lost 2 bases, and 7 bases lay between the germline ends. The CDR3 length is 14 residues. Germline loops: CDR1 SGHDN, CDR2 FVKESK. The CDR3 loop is CASSQALFTDTQYF. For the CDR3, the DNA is TGTGCCAGCAGCCAAGCCCTATTCACAGATACGCAGTATTTT.

This CDR3 reads CASSAGTASNQPQHF. The CDR3 nucleotides are TGTGCCAGTAGTGCGGGGACGGCGAGCAATCAGCCCCAGCATTTT. The J gene is TRBJ1-5, the V gene TRBV19, with D perhaps matching TRBD1 (5 bases). Trimming stripped 5 bases from V and 1 base from J, with 12 bases between. This CDR3 has 15 amino acids. Germline V gives CDR1 LNHDA, CDR2 SQIVND (reference sequence).

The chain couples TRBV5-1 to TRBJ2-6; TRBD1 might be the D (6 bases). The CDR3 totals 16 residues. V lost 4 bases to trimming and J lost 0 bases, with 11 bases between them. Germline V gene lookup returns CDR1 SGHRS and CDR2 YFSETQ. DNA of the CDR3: TGCGCCAGCAGCGAGCAGGGGCTCTCTGGGGCCAACGTCCTGACTTTC. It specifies CASSEQGLSGANVLTF.

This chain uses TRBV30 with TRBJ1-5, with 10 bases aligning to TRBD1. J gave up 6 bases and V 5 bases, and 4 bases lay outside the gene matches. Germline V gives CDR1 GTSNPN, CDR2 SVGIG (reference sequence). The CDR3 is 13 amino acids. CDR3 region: CAWGTGAGQPQHF. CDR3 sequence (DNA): TGTGCCTGGGGGACAGGGGCGGGTCAGCCCCAGCATTTT.

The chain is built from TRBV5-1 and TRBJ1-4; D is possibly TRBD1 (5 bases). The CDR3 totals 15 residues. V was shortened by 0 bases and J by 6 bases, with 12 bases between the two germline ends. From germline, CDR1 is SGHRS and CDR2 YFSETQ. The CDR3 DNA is TGCGCCAGCAGCTTGGTCGGCTTAGGGGATGAAAAACTGTTTTTT. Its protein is CASSLVGLGDEKLFF.

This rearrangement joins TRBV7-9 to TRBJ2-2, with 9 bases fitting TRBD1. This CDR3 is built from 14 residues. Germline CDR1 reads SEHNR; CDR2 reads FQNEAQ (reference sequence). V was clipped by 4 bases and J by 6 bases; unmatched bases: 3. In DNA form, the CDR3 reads TGTGCCAGCAGCTGGGGGACAGGGCCCGGGGAGCTGTTTTTT. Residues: CASSWGTGPGELFF.

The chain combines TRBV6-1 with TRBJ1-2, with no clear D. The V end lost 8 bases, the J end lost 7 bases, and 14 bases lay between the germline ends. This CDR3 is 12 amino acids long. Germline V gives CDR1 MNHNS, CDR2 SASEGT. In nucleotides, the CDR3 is TGTGCCAGCGCTTCAAACGTCGCTGGCTACACCTTC. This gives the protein CASASNVAGYTF.

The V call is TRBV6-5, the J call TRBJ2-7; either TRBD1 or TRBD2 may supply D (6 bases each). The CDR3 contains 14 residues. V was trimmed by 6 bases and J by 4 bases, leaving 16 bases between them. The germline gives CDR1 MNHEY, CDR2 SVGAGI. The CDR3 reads CASRPTGGGYEQYF. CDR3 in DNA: TGTGCCAGCAGACCCACCGGGGGCGGGTACGAGCAGTACTTC.

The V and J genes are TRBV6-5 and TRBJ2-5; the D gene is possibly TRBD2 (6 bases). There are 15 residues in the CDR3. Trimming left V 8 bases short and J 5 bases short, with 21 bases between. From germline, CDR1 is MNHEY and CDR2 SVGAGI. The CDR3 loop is CASRPRRTAGETQYF. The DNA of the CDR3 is TGTGCCAGCCGCCCCCGCCGGACGGCGGGGGAGACCCAGTACTTC.

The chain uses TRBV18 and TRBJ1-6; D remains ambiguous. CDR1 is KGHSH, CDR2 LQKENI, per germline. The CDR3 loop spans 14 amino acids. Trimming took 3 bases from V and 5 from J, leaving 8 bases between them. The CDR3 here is CASSPSPDNSPLHF. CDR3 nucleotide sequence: TGTGCCAGCTCACCTTCTCCGGATAATTCACCCCTCCACTTT.

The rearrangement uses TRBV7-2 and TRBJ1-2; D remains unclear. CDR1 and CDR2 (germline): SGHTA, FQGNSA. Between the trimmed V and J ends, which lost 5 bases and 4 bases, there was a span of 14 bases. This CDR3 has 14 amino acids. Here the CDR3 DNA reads TGTGCCAGCAGCCCCCAATCGGGAAGCTATGGCTACACCTTC. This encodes CASSPQSGSYGYTF.